This T cell receptor beta chain is from a study of pediatric ulcerative colitis. Regarding the study as a whole: Ulcerative colitis patients shared more blood-rectal clones than controls. All ulcerative colitis patients, but no controls, carried a couple of rectal clonotypes.

The survey-level immunoSEQ assay was used. Some clones are missing from TCRdb's copy, which holds only in-frame ones; the method was immunoSEQ multiplex PCR. The repertoire holds 60,000 to 75,000 clones, around 80% seen once, with around 5.3% in the top ten. Ulcerative colitis patients received no immunosuppressive medication before the diagnostic colonoscopy. With respect to this clone: The antigen remains undetermined.

Trimming pared 3 bases from V and 3 bases from J, leaving 17 bases between. Germline CDR1 and CDR2: SGDLS and YYNGEE. The CDR3 sequence is 16 residues long. The sample was blood. This chain joins TRBV9 and TRBJ2-3; D uncertain. This clonotype was sampled from a boy aged 5-17 years with moderate ulcerative colitis. The CDR3 DNA reads as TGTGCCAGCAGCGACGGACCGGGCCATCAAACAGATACGCAGTATTTT. Translation gives CASSDGPGHQTDTQYF.